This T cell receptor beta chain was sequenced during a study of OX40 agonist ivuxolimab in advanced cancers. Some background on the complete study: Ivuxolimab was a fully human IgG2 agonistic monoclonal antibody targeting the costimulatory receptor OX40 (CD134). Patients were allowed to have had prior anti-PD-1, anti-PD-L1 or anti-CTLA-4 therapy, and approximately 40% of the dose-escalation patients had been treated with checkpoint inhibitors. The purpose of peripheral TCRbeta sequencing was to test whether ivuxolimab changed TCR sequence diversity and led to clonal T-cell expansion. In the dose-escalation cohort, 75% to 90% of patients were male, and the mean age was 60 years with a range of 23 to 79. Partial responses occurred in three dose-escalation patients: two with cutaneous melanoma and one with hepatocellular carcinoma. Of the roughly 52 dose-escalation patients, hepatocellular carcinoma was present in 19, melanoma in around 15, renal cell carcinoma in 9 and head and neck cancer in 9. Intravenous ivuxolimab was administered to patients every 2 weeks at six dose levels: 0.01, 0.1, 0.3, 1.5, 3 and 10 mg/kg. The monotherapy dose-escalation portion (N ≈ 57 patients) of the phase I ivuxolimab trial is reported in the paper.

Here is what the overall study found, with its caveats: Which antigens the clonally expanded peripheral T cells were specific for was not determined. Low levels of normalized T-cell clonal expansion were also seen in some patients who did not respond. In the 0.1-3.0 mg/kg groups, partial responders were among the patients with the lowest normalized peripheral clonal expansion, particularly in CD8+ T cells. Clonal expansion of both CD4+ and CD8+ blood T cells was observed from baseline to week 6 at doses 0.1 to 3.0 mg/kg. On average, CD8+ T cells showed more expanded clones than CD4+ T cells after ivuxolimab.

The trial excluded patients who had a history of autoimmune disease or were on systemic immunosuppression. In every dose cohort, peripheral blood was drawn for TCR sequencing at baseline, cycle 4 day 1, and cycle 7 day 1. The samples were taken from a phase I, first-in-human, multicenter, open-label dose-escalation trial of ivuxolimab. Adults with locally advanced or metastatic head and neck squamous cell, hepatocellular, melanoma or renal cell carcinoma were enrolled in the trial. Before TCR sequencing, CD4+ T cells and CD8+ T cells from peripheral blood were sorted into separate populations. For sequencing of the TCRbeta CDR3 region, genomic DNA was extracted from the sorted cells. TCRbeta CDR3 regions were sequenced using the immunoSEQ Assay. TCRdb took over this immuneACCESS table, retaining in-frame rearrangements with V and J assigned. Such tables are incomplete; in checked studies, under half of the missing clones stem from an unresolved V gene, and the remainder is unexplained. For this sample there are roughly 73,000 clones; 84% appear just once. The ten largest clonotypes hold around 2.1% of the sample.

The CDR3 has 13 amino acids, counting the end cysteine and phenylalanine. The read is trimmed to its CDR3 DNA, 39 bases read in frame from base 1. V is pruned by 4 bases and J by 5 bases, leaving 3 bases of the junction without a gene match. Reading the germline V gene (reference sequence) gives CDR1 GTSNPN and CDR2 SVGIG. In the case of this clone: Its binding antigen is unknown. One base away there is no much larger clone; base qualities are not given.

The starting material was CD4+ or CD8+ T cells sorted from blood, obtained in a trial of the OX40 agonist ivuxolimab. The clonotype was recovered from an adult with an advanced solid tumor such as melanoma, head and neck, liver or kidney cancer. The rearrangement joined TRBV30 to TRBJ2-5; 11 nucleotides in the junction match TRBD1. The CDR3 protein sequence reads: CAWKGTGGETQYF. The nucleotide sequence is TGTGCCTGGAAAGGGACAGGGGGGGAGACCCAGTACTTC. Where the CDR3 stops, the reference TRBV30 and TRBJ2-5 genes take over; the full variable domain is SQTIHQWPATLVQPVGSPLSLECTVEGTSNPNLYWYRQAAGRGLQLLFYSVGIGQISSEVPQNLSASRPQDRQFILSSKKLLLSDSGFYLCAWKGTGGETQYFGPGTRLLVL.